The entry below gives a single T cell receptor beta chain sequence along with its context. The antigen remains undetermined. The data stem from a study of cytomegalovirus exposure and HLA in healthy donors. Study summary: Membership in the Caucasian-associated ancestry cluster was found for 81% of approximately 380 genotyped donors. Study results and limitations: In a later analysis, a missense DCLRE1C variant was linked to TCR beta V- and J-gene trimming. TCR beta chains numbering more than 150 were designated cytomegalovirus-associated.

V was trimmed by 5 bases and J by 3 bases, leaving 15 bases between them. The CDR3 is 15 amino acids. The germline V gene has CDR1 SGHTA and CDR2 FQGNSA. The PCR contained 60 Vbeta and 13 Jbeta primers. Authors' methods: A later analysis counted approximately 88 million unique TCR beta chains, some 10 million shared. Libraries were prepared by immunoSEQ multiplex PCR; TCRdb keeps only in-frame clonotypes and omits some of them. V, J and clone size reflect that table, while D and trimming were determined from the DNA. The data show approximately 150,000 clones, 84% seen once. The receptor was isolated from a girl between 5 and 17 years old in good health and CMV-seropositive. This chain uses TRBV7-2 with TRBJ2-3; D might be TRBD2 (6 bases). The sample was PBMCs. The CDR3 sequence: CASSPGKGRTDTQYF. In DNA, the CDR3 is TGTGCCAGCAGCCCCGGGAAGGGGAGGACAGATACGCAGTATTTT.